What follows describes a single T cell receptor (beta chain). The entry originates in a study of cytomegalovirus exposure and HLA in healthy donors. PCR primers comprised 60 Vbeta and 13 Jbeta primers. The protocol was immunoSEQ multiplex PCR, while the TCRdb copy is restricted to in-frame clones and leaves out a portion. The sample records 150,000 to 200,000 clones, 77% being singletons. The sequencing input was PBMCs. The TCR sequence derives from a woman in her 30s in good health and CMV-seronegative.

The CDR3, as DNA: TGCGCCAGCAGCTTGACGGGGGGGGTCAATGAGCAGTTCTTC. It codes for CASSLTGGVNEQFF. The chain uses TRBV5-1 and TRBJ2-1; 8 bases map to TRBD2. Trimming removed 1 base from V and 6 bases from J; junction bases left unmatched: 3. Per germline, CDR1 SGHRS and CDR2 YFSETQ. The CDR3 sequence is 14 residues long.